Listed here are 5 T cell receptor beta chains from one sample, sequenced in a study of blood T cell repertoires in COVID-19. Using immunoSEQ multiplex PCR, the repertoire was profiled, and TCRdb retains in-frame clones only, with some absent. The table shows 200,000 to 300,000 clones, with roughly 80% occurring only once. Material: peripheral blood. These receptors all come from a woman aged 80 or over with acute or convalescent COVID-19.

The chain couples TRBV14 to TRBJ1-1; D gene uncertain. The CDR3 sequence is 14 residues long. Trimming removed 4 bases at V and 4 bases at J, with 13 bases between. Germline CDR1 is SGHDN and CDR2 is FVKESK. In DNA form, the CDR3 reads TGTGCCAGCAGCCGAGGGATTGTTGTCACTGAAGCTTTCTTT. This codes for CASSRGIVVTEAFF.

This clone was observed a handful of times. The rearrangement joins TRBV2 to TRBJ2-2; 7 nucleotides align to TRBD2. Germline-derived CDR1 and CDR2 are SNHLY and FYNNEI. After removal of 6 bases from V and 5 bases from J, the junction contained 6 bases not matched to a gene. The CDR3 contains 14 residues. Here the CDR3 reads CASRGLDFTGELFF. The CDR3 region has the DNA TGTGCCAGCAGAGGACTAGATTTTACCGGGGAGCTGTTTTTT.

This rearrangement joins TRBV27 to TRBJ1-5, with no clear D. This CDR3 is 11 amino acids long. Trimming took 11 bases from V and 10 from J, leaving 15 bases between them. CDR1 and CDR2 (germline): MNHEY, SMNVEV (reference sequence). The DNA of the CDR3 is TGTGCCCAAAAAAAGGAGGAACCCCAGCATTTT. It codes for CAQKKEEPQHF.

The V gene is TRBV12-3 or TRBV12-4, the J gene TRBJ2-5; D is perhaps TRBD2 (7 bases). V lost 8 bases, J lost 5 bases, and 15 bases lay in between. This CDR3 has 13 residues. CDR3 sequence: CASGGALQETQYF. DNA for the CDR3: TGTGCCAGCGGGGGGGCGTTACAGGAGACCCAGTACTTC.

The gene calls are TRBV12-5 and TRBJ1-6; TRBD1 is a possible D gene (5 bases). Trimming stripped 2 bases from V and 5 bases from J, with 13 bases between. In germline, CDR1 is LGHNT, CDR2 FRNRAP. The CDR3 has 16 residues. CDR3 nucleotide sequence: TGTGCTAGTGGTTTGCAGAGGGGAGGAAATAATTCACCCCTCCACTTT. It specifies CASGLQRGGNNSPLHF.